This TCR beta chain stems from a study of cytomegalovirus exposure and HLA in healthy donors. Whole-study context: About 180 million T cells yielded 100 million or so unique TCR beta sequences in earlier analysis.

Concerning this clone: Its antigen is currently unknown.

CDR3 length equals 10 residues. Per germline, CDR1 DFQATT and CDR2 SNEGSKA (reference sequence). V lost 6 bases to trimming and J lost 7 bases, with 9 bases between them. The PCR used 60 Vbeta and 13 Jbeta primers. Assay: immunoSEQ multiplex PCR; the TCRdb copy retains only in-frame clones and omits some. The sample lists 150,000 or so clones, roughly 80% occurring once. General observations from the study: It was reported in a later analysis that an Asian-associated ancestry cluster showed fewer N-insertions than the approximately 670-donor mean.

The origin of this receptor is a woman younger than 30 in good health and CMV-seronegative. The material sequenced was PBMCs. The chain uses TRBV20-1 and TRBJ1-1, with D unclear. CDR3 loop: CSARPHEAFF. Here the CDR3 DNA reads TGCAGTGCCAGGCCACATGAAGCTTTCTTT.